The 18 T cell receptor beta chains listed next were all sequenced from one sample in a study of T cells in Graves' hyperthyroidism and ophthalmopathy. Authors of the study amplified TCR beta CDR3 regions from RNA transcripts. Carried out on the TCR CDR3, a first-round RT-PCR used the HTBI primer set. TCRdb called the multiplex PCR reads again in MiXCR, with one record for every CDR3 protein. In the table there are 340,000 or so distinct CDR3 sequences, about 15% of which are singletons. The source material was blood. These receptors all stem from a man aged 25-40 years with Graves' hyperthyroidism.

The table lists this clonotype with many counts. V gene TRBV11-2 combines with J gene TRBJ2-7; TRBD1 might be the D (5 bases). In germline, CDR1 is SGHAT, CDR2 FQNNGV. The CDR3 sequence is 15 residues long. Deletions cut 1 base from V and 3 bases from J, with 13 bases between. CDR3 DNA sequence: TGTGCCAGCAGCTTAGGTTTATCGGACAACTACGAGCAGTACTTC. Translated: CASSLGLSDNYEQYF.

At least ten counts were recorded for this clonotype. This chain connects TRBV11-3 to TRBJ1-6, with 8 positions matching TRBD1. This CDR3 is built from 15 residues. Germline values: CDR1 SGHNT, CDR2 YENEEA. J was trimmed by 13 bases and V by 5 bases; bases with no gene match: 13. Here the CDR3 reads CASSRRGQALGPLHF. CDR3 sequence (DNA): TGTGCCAGCAGCCGGCGGGGACAGGCCCTAGGGCCCCTCCACTTT.

The gene calls are TRBV7-9 and TRBJ2-3, with unresolved D. Germline values: CDR1 SEHNR, CDR2 FQNEAQ (reference sequence). The CDR3 loop spans 10 amino acids. V lost 7 bases, J lost 11 bases, and 10 bases lay in between. CDR3: CASTGEWQYF. The CDR3 DNA sequence: TGTGCCAGCACCGGAGAATGGCAGTATTTT.

This clonotype was observed a handful of times. The chain has TRBV6-1 and TRBJ2-5, with D possibly being TRBD1 (5 bases). The ends were cut back, 5 bases at V and 3 bases at J, with 13 bases in the middle. This CDR3 region has 14 residues. Per the germline V gene, CDR1 is MNHNS and CDR2 is SASEGT. The CDR3 region is CASSRRQFEETQYF. The DNA of the CDR3 is TGTGCCAGCAGTCGTCGACAGTTTGAAGAGACCCAGTACTTC.

The table lists this clonotype with many counts. The genes are TRBV12-3 or TRBV12-4 and TRBJ2-6, with D perhaps matching TRBD2 (6 bases). The germline V and J ends were trimmed by 7 bases and 3 bases, with 13 bases remaining between them. CDR3 length: 15 residues. CDR3 amino acids: CASTLGGVGANVLTF. CDR3 in DNA: TGTGCCAGCACCCTGGGGGGAGTTGGGGCCAACGTCCTGACTTTC.

This clonotype was found many times. The rearrangement uses TRBV11-3 and TRBJ2-5, with 10 bases identical to TRBD2. After removal of 1 base from V and 5 bases from J, the junction contained 10 bases not matched to a gene. CDR1 SGHNT and CDR2 YENEEA come from the germline V gene. This CDR3 comprises 17 residues. For the CDR3, the DNA is TGTGCCAGCAGCTTAGGGCTAGCGGGAGATCGGATTGAGACCCAGTACTTC. It codes for CASSLGLAGDRIETQYF.

The genes are TRBV3-1 and TRBJ2-7; 11 bases align to TRBD2. This CDR3 spans 16 amino acids. Germline V gene sequence: CDR1 LGHDT, CDR2 YNNKEL (reference sequence). Unmatched junction bases numbered 2, after V lost 0 bases and J lost 1 base. This chain's CDR3 is CASSQDLAGGSYEQYF. CDR3 nucleotides: TGTGCCAGCAGCCAAGATCTAGCGGGAGGTTCCTACGAGCAGTACTTC.

The J gene is TRBJ2-7, the V gene TRBV27; 9 bases map to TRBD1. Germline V gives CDR1 MNHEY, CDR2 SMNVEV (reference sequence). The CDR3 length is 18 residues. The V segment lost 6 bases and the J segment 0 bases; nucleotides outside the gene matches: 15. The CDR3 loop is CASRRLGQGLSPSYEQYF. The CDR3 region has the DNA TGTGCCAGCAGACGATTGGGACAGGGATTAAGTCCCTCCTACGAGCAGTACTTC.

J is TRBJ2-7 and V is TRBV14; 7 bases match TRBD2. This CDR3 has 14 amino acids. In germline, CDR1 is SGHDN, CDR2 FVKESK. V gave up 2 bases and J gave up 2 bases; unmatched junction bases: 3. The CDR3 nucleotides are TGTGCCAGCAGCCAAAGACTAGCAACCTACGAGCAGTACTTC. It is translated as CASSQRLATYEQYF.

This clonotype occurred many times. J is TRBJ2-2 and V is TRBV20-1; 9 nucleotides align to TRBD2. V lost 5 bases, J lost 6 bases, and 7 bases stayed unmatched. The CDR3 has 14 residues. The V gene's germline CDR1 is DFQATT and CDR2 SNEGSKA (reference sequence). In DNA form, the CDR3 reads TGCAGTGCTCAACTGACTAGCGGAGCCGGGGAGCTGTTTTTT. Amino acid sequence: CSAQLTSGAGELFF.

The J gene is TRBJ2-5, the V gene TRBV6-5; D is ambiguous. The CDR3 contains 14 residues. Trimming pared 2 bases from V and 2 bases from J, leaving 9 bases between. Per germline, CDR1 MNHEY and CDR2 SVGAGI. For the CDR3, the DNA is TGTGCCAGCAGTTACAACCGCCCGCAAGAGACCCAGTACTTC. Its translation is CASSYNRPQETQYF.

This clonotype was seen a handful of times. V usage is TRBV6-4 and J usage is TRBJ1-2; 9 bases match TRBD1. Germline V gives CDR1 MRHNA, CDR2 SNTAGT. The CDR3 consists of 15 residues. The ends lost 6 bases at V and 3 bases at J; junction bases unmatched: 8. CDR3: CASRTGTGTHYGYTF. CDR3 DNA sequence: TGTGCCAGCAGGACTGGGACAGGGACTCACTATGGCTACACCTTC.

V usage is TRBV3-1 and J usage is TRBJ2-1, with D tentatively TRBD1 (5 bases). The CDR3 sequence is 15 residues long. CDR1 and CDR2 (germline): LGHDT, YNNKEL (reference sequence). Between the trimmed V and J ends, which lost 1 base and 3 bases, there was a span of 10 bases. CDR3 sequence: CASSQGQGGYNEQFF. The DNA of the CDR3 is TGTGCCAGCAGCCAAGGTCAGGGCGGCTACAATGAGCAGTTCTTC.

At least ten counts were recorded for this clonotype. The rearrangement links TRBV10-3 to TRBJ2-5; no reliable D call. There are 15 residues in the CDR3. In germline, CDR1 is ENHRY, CDR2 SYGVKD. V was cut by 10 bases and J by 1 base, with 19 bases left in between. CDR3 in amino acids: CATRKVADRQETQYF. The CDR3 DNA is TGTGCCACCCGAAAGGTCGCGGATCGCCAAGAGACCCAGTACTTC.

This clonotype has at least ten counts. The chain couples TRBV5-5 to TRBJ2-3; no firm D call. Trimming stripped 2 bases from V and 2 bases from J, with 9 bases between. Germline V gene data show CDR1 as SGHKS and CDR2 as YYEKEE (reference sequence). The CDR3 is made up of 14 amino acids. CDR3 sequence: CASSFDGPTDTQYF. CDR3 DNA sequence: TGTGCCAGCAGCTTCGACGGACCCACAGATACGCAGTATTTT.

The table lists this clonotype with a few counts. This rearrangement joins TRBV18 to TRBJ2-6; tentatively, D is TRBD2 (7 bases). The V and J ends lost 6 bases and 3 bases respectively, with 21 bases between them. CDR3 size: 18 residues. Germline V gene data show CDR1 as KGHSH and CDR2 as LQKENI. CDR3 loop: CASSPRSGGLYGANVLTF. The CDR3 nucleotides read TGTGCCAGCTCTCCCCGCTCCGGGGGGCTGTATGGGGCCAACGTCCTGACTTTC. The full variable domain, its missing parts supplied by reference TRBV18 and TRBJ2-6, is NAGVMQNPRHLVRRRGQEARLRCSPMKGHSHVYWYRQLPEEGLKFMVYLQKENIIDESGMPKERFSAEFPKEGPSILRIQQVVRGDSAAYFCASSPRSGGLYGANVLTFGAGSRLTVL.

This clonotype was seen a few times. The rearrangement uses TRBV6-1 and TRBJ2-1, with 10 bases lining up with TRBD2. Looked up from germline, CDR1 is MNHNS and CDR2 is SASEGT. This CDR3 has 18 residues. The V gene end was trimmed by 0 bases and the J gene end by 7 bases; junction bases not matched to a gene: 12. In nucleotides, the CDR3 is TGTGCCAGCAGTGAAGCTGGAATAGCGGGAGGTAGGAGAAATGAGCAGTTCTTC. It is translated as CASSEAGIAGGRRNEQFF.

The table lists this clonotype with many counts. The chain combines TRBV20-1 with TRBJ2-7; a possible D gene is TRBD2 (5 bases). The CDR3 sequence is 14 residues long. Germline V lookup: CDR1 DFQATT, CDR2 SNEGSKA (reference sequence). The V end lost 3 bases, the J end lost 2 bases, and 14 bases lay between the germline ends. DNA of the CDR3: TGCAGTGCTAGGATGGATCGGGGAGCCTACGAGCAGTACTTC. It yields the protein CSARMDRGAYEQYF.